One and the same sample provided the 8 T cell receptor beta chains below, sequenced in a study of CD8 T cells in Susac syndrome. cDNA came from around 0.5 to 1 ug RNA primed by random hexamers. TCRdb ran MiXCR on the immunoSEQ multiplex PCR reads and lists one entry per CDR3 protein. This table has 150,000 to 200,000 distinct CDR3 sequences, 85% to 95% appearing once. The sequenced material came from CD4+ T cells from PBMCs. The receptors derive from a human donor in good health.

The CDR3 is CASSPLRDPTHTGELFF. The CDR3 DNA reads TGTGCCAGCAGTCCTCTCCGGGACCCAACGCACACCGGGGAGCTGTTTTTT. The rearrangement uses TRBV28 and TRBJ2-2; possibly TRBD1 or TRBD2 for D (5 bases each). This CDR3 spans 17 amino acids. The V end lost 5 bases, the J end lost 3 bases, and 19 bases lay between the germline ends. Germline values: CDR1 MDHEN, CDR2 SYDVKM.

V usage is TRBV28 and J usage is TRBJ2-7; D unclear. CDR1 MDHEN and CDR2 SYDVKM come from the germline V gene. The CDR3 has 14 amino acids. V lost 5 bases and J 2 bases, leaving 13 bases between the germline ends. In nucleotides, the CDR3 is TGTGCCAGCAGTACTCTTGAGGTAGCCTACGAGCAGTACGTC. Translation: CASSTLEVAYEQYV.

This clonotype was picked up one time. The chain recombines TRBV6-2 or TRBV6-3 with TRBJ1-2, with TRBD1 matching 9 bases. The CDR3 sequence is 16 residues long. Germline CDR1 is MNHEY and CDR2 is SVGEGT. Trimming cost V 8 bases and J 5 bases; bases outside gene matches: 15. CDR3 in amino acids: CASLSLGQGVSYGYTF. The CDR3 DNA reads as TGTGCCAGCCTATCTTTGGGACAGGGTGTTTCTTATGGCTACACCTTC.

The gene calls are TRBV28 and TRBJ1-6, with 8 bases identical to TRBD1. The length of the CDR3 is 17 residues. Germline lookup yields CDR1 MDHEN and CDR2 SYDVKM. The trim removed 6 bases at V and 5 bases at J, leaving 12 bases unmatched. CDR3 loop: CASSLSRQGMNNSPLHF. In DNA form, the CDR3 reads TGTGCCAGCAGCCTCTCACGACAGGGGATGAATAATTCACCCCTCCACTTT.

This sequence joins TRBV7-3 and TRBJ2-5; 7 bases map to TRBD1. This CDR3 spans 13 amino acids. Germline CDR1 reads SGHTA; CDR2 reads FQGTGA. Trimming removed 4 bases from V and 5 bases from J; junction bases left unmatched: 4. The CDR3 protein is CASSSGQMETQYF. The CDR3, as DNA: TGTGCCAGCAGCTCGGGACAGATGGAGACCCAGTACTTC. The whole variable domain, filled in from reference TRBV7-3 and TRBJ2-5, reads GAGVSQTPSNKVTEKGKYVELRCDPISGHTALYWYRQSLGQGPEFLIYFQGTGAADDSGLPNDRFFAVRPEGSVSTLKIQRTERGDSAVYLCASSSGQMETQYFGPGTRLLVL.

CDR3 sequence reads: CASSQVGLAGANRYNEQFF. CDR3 bases: TGTGCCAGCAGCCAAGTAGGACTAGCGGGGGCCAACCGTTACAATGAGCAGTTCTTC. The genes are TRBV3-1 and TRBJ2-1; 13 positions agree with TRBD2. The CDR3 spans 19 residues. J lost 4 bases, V lost 1 base, and 10 bases had no gene match. Per the germline V gene, CDR1 is LGHDT and CDR2 is YNNKEL (reference sequence).

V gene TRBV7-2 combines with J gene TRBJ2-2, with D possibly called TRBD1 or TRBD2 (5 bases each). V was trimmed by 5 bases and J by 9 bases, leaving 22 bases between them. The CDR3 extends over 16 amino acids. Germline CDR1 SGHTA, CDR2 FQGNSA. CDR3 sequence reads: CASSRDESQARRELFF. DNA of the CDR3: TGTGCCAGCAGCCGGGACGAGTCACAAGCTCGGAGGGAGCTGTTTTTT.

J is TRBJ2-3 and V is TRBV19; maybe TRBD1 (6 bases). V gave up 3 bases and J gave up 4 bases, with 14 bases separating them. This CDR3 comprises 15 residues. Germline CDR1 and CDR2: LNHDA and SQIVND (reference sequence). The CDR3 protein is CASSMGTGLADTQYF. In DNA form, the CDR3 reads TGTGCCAGTAGTATGGGTACAGGGCTGGCAGATACGCAGTATTTT.